Listed below are T cell receptor beta chains from one sample, sequenced in a study of blood T cell repertoires in COVID-19. The table came from immunoSEQ multiplex PCR; TCRdb's copy has only in-frame clones and leaves some out. The repertoire includes some 380,000 clones, 88% of them detected once, and around 1.9% sits in the top ten. Specimen: PBMCs or T cells enriched from blood (not recorded which). Every receptor here comes from a woman aged 40 to 49 with acute COVID-19. CDR3s include the opening cysteine and the closing phenylalanine or tryptophan. The D gene is left open where the match is weak. Clone size is given for some rows only: seen once, a few or many times, or a class if the clone is expanded.

v_gene	abundance	j_gene	d_gene	CDR3aa	CDR3nt
TRBV6-1	.	TRBJ1-2	TRBD1	CASSEVLQGPYGYTF	TGTGCCAGCAGTGAGGTTCTACAGGGGCCCTATGGCTACACCTTC
TRBV30	.	TRBJ1-4	TRBD1	CAWSRTRGTREKLFF	TGTGCCTGGAGCCGTACCAGGGGGACGCGGGAAAAACTGTTTTTT
TRBV12-3/TRBV12-4	once	TRBJ1-1	.	CASTLTRGTEAFF	TGTGCCAGCACCCTGACACGGGGCACTGAAGCTTTCTTT
TRBV18	.	TRBJ1-3	TRBD1	CASSPGQVGNTIYF	TGTGCCAGCTCACCAGGACAGGTCGGAAACACCATATATTTT
TRBV5-1	.	TRBJ1-2	.	CASSQTTGRTTPGYTF	TGCGCCAGCAGCCAAACCACCGGGAGAACAACTCCAGGTTACACCTTC
TRBV11-2	.	TRBJ1-2	TRBD1	CASSKTGVPGYTF	TGTGCCAGCAGCAAGACAGGGGTACCTGGCTACACCTTC
TRBV21-1	.	TRBJ1-5	.	CASSTEGTGLNQPQHF	TGTGCCAGCAGCACAGAAGGGACAGGTCTCAATCAGCCCCAGCATTTT
TRBV27	.	TRBJ2-7	.	CASRAVDYEQYF	TGTGCCAGCAGAGCCGTCGACTACGAGCAGTACTTC
TRBV11-2	.	TRBJ2-1	.	CASSLGGQPYNEQFF	TGTGCCAGCAGCTTAGGGGGCCAGCCTTACAATGAGCAGTTCTTC
TRBV30	.	TRBJ1-4	TRBD1	CAWSLHRGGNEKLFF	TGTGCCTGGAGCCTTCACAGGGGGGGTAATGAAAAACTGTTTTTT
TRBV7-9	.	TRBJ2-2	.	CASSLALNTGELFF	TGTGCCAGCAGCTTAGCCCTGAACACCGGGGAGCTGTTTTTT
TRBV4-1	.	TRBJ1-4	.	CASSQDLGQLNEKLFF	TGCGCCAGCAGCCAAGATTTAGGACAGCTAAATGAAAAACTGTTTTTT
TRBV5-5	.	TRBJ2-2	TRBD1	CASSSGQSNTGELFF	TGTGCCAGCAGCTCGGGACAGTCAAACACCGGGGAGCTGTTTTTT
TRBV6-5	.	TRBJ2-5	.	CASSQYQETQYF	TGTGCCAGCAGCCAGTACCAAGAGACCCAGTACTTC
TRBV5-1	.	TRBJ2-2	TRBD1	CASSPTTPSDRGKTGELFF	TGCGCCAGCAGCCCAACCACCCCGTCGGACAGGGGAAAAACCGGGGAGCTGTTTTTT
TRBV7-2	.	TRBJ2-1	.	CASSLGPSNNEQFF	TGTGCCAGCAGCTTGGGCCCCTCGAACAATGAGCAGTTCTTC
TRBV15	.	TRBJ2-3	.	CATSRDGRDADTQYF	TGTGCCACCAGCAGAGATGGACGGGATGCGGATACGCAGTATTTT
TRBV6-5	.	TRBJ1-1	TRBD1	CASSLQGTGAGTEAFF	TGTGCCAGCAGTTTACAGGGGACGGGGGCAGGCACTGAAGCTTTCTTT
TRBV3-1/TRBV3-2	.	TRBJ1-2	TRBD1	CASSLTPGTGYGYTF	TGTGCCAGCAGCCTAACTCCCGGGACAGGTTATGGCTACACCTTC
TRBV30	.	TRBJ2-5	.	CAWRKGPGQETQYF	TGTGCCTGGAGGAAGGGGCCTGGGCAAGAGACCCAGTACTTC
TRBV2	.	TRBJ1-2	.	CASSGREGGRTGYTF	TGTGCCAGCAGTGGTCGTGAAGGGGGTAGGACTGGCTACACCTTC
TRBV27	.	TRBJ2-2	.	CASSWGGNGELFF	TGTGCCAGCAGTTGGGGGGGCAACGGGGAGCTGTTTTTT
TRBV10-3	.	TRBJ2-1	TRBD2	CAISESVGLVGNEQFF	TGTGCCATCAGTGAGTCAGTGGGACTAGTAGGCAATGAGCAGTTCTTC
TRBV24-1	.	TRBJ1-2	TRBD1	CATPKGTGGPPNYGYTF	TGTGCCACCCCGAAGGGGACAGGGGGCCCTCCTAACTATGGCTACACCTTC
TRBV27	.	TRBJ1-1	.	CASSYGGEAFF	TGTGCCAGCAGTTACGGGGGTGAAGCTTTCTTT
TRBV28	.	TRBJ1-2	.	CASSLGQPTNYGYTF	TGTGCCAGCAGTTTAGGGCAGCCGACTAACTATGGCTACACCTTC
TRBV21-1	.	TRBJ2-5	.	CASSNGGQETQYF	TGTGCCAGCAGCAACGGGGGTCAAGAGACCCAGTACTTC
TRBV9	.	TRBJ2-1	.	CASSVGDSSYNEQFF	TGTGCCAGCAGCGTAGGAGACAGCTCCTACAATGAGCAGTTCTTC
TRBV5-1	.	TRBJ2-5	TRBD2	CASSPRLAGGQETQYF	TGCGCCAGCAGCCCCCGACTAGCGGGGGGCCAAGAGACCCAGTACTTC
TRBV30	.	TRBJ2-1	TRBD2	CAWSRGLEGGIQFF	TGTGCCTGGAGTCGGGGACTAGAAGGGGGGATACAGTTCTTC